This TCR beta chain was recovered during a study of T cell repertoires in cytomegalovirus infection. In the study overall: CMV epitopes that were recently identified and HLA-C-restricted were used alongside well-studied HLA-B-restricted ones.

Comment on this clonotype: Its specificity is unknown.

Via MiXCR, TCRdb re-called the reads, giving one row per CDR3 protein. The sample yields about 110,000 distinct CDR3 sequences, around 28% seen once. The CDR3 runs to 14 residues. Germline V lookup: CDR1 GTSNPN, CDR2 SVGIG (reference sequence). V was pared by 0 bases and J by 6 bases, with 3 bases of the junction left unmatched. This sequence originates from a human donor in good health (CMV status not recorded). Some clones in this sample may be carry-over from other donors' samples. The chain has TRBV30 and TRBJ1-2, with 11 positions matching TRBD1. Material: CD8+ T cells from cultured PBMCs, obtained from culture after CMV antigen stimulation. Here the CDR3 DNA reads TGTGCCTGGAGTGTGGGACAGGGGGTAAATGGCTACACCTTC. Protein sequence: CAWSVGQGVNGYTF.